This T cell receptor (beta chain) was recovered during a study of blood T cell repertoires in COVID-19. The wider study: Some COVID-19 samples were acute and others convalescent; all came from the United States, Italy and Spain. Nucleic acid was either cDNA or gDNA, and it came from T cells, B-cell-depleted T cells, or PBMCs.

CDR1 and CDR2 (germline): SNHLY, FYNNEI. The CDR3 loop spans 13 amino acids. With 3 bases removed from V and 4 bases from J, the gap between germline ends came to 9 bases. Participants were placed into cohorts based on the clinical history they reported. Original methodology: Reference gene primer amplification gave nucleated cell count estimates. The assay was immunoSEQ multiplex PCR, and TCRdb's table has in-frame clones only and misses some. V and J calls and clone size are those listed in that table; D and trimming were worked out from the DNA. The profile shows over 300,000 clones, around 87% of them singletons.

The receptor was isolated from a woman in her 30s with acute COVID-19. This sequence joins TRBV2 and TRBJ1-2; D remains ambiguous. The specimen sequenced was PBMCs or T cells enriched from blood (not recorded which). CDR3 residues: CASSERRTYGYTF. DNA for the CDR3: TGTGCCAGCAGTGAGAGGCGTACCTATGGCTACACCTTC.